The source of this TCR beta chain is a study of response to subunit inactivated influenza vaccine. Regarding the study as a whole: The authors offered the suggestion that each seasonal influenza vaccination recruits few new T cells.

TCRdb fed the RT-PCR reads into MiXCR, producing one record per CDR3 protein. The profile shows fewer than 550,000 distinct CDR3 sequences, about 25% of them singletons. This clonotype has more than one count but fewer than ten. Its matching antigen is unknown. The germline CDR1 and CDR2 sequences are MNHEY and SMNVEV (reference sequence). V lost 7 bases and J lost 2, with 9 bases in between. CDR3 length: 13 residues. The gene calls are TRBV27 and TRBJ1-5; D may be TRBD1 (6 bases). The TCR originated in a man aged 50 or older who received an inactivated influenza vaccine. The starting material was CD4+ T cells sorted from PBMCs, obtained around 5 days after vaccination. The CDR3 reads CASKGGGNQPQHF. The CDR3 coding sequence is TGTGCCAGCAAAGGGGGGGGCAATCAGCCCCAGCATTTT.